A selection of T cell receptor beta chains follows, all from one sample in a study of OX40 agonist ivuxolimab in advanced cancers. Sequencing used immunoSEQ multiplex PCR; TCRdb keeps in-frame clones, though not all of them. Of around 60,000 clones in the sample, around 90% are singletons; the top ten hold roughly 25%. The starting material was CD4+ or CD8+ T cells sorted from blood, obtained in a trial of the OX40 agonist ivuxolimab. These receptors were obtained from an adult with an advanced solid tumor such as melanoma, head and neck, liver or kidney cancer. CDR3s include the opening cysteine and the closing phenylalanine or tryptophan. D genes are given only for firm matches. Expanded clones are given a class, and other clones once, few, many or no size at all.

V: TRBV27
D: NA
J: TRBJ1-4
size: NA
DNA: TGTGCCAGCAGTTTATTCGCACAGCGAGGAACTAATGAAAAACTGTTTTTT
CDR3: CASSLFAQRGTNEKLFF

V: TRBV7-9
D: NA
J: TRBJ2-7
size: NA
DNA: TGTGCCAGCAGCACCCCCTCGGAGGGAAGGGATGAGCAGTACTTC
CDR3: CASSTPSEGRDEQYF

V: TRBV27
D: NA
J: TRBJ2-7
size: NA
DNA: TGTGCCAGCAGTCCGTGGACAGCGTCCTACGAGCAGTACTTC
CDR3: CASSPWTASYEQYF

V: TRBV2
D: TRBD1
J: TRBJ1-4
size: once
DNA: TGTGCCAGCAGAGACCCGGGGACAGCGGGGGAAAAACTGTTTTTT
CDR3: CASRDPGTAGEKLFF

V: TRBV21-1
D: NA
J: TRBJ1-1
size: NA
DNA: TGTGCCAGCAGCAAAGCGAAGGGGGGACACACTGAAGCTTTCTTT
CDR3: CASSKAKGGHTEAFF

V: TRBV4-1
D: NA
J: TRBJ2-5
size: NA
DNA: TGCGCCAGCAGCTCGACGAGATACCAAGAGACCCAGTACTTC
CDR3: CASSSTRYQETQYF

V: TRBV19
D: NA
J: TRBJ1-4
size: NA
DNA: TGTGCCAGTGCCTGGAGCGCAACTAATGAAAAACTGTTTTTT
CDR3: CASAWSATNEKLFF

V: TRBV7-3
D: TRBD1
J: TRBJ2-2
size: NA
DNA: TGTGCCAGCAGTTTTTACGGACAGGGTAGAAACACCGGGGAGCTGTTTTTT
CDR3: CASSFYGQGRNTGELFF

V: TRBV6-1
D: NA
J: TRBJ2-3
size: NA
DNA: TGTGCCAGCAGTGACAGGTCCGTTCCCACAGATACGCAGTATTTT
CDR3: CASSDRSVPTDTQYF

V: TRBV19
D: TRBD2
J: TRBJ2-1
size: NA
DNA: TGTGCCAGTAGCCTGACTAGCGTAAACAATGAGCAGTTCTTC
CDR3: CASSLTSVNNEQFF

V: TRBV7-9
D: NA
J: TRBJ2-3
size: NA
DNA: TGTGCCAGCAGCTTAGTACACCCCGGGACAGATACGCAGTATTTT
CDR3: CASSLVHPGTDTQYF

V: TRBV4-3
D: NA
J: TRBJ2-7
size: NA
DNA: TGCGCCAGCAGTCTCGCCTTTAGCGAGAGCTACGAGCAGTACTTC
CDR3: CASSLAFSESYEQYF

V: TRBV7-9
D: NA
J: TRBJ2-2
size: NA
DNA: TGTGCCAGCAGCTCACCCTACTCGAACACCGGGGAGCTGTTTTTT
CDR3: CASSSPYSNTGELFF

V: TRBV5-3
D: NA
J: TRBJ2-3
size: once
DNA: TGTGCCAGAAGCTTGGTCCCACCTCGAGATACGCAGTATTTT
CDR3: CARSLVPPRDTQYF

V: TRBV27
D: TRBD1
J: TRBJ1-1
size: NA
DNA: TGTGCCAGCAGTTTAAGCCGACAGGGGTACACTGAAGCTTTCTTT
CDR3: CASSLSRQGYTEAFF

V: TRBV19
D: NA
J: TRBJ1-1
size: NA
DNA: TGTGCCAGTAGTATAGCCTGGCAGGGGAACACTGAAGCTTTCTTT
CDR3: CASSIAWQGNTEAFF

V: TRBV28
D: NA
J: TRBJ2-1
size: NA
DNA: TGTGCCAGCAGACCACTAGCTGCATCGAATGAGCAGTTCTTC
CDR3: CASRPLAASNEQFF

V: TRBV4-2
D: NA
J: TRBJ1-3
size: NA
DNA: TGTGCCAGCAGCCAAGAGGGACTCCTGTCTGGAAACACCATATATTTT
CDR3: CASSQEGLLSGNTIYF

V: TRBV28
D: TRBD1
J: TRBJ2-3
size: NA
DNA: TGTGCCAGCAGTCCGGGGACAGGGGGCGAAACAGATACGCAGTATTTT
CDR3: CASSPGTGGETDTQYF

V: TRBV13
D: NA
J: TRBJ1-2
size: few
DNA: TGTGCCAGCAGTCAAGGGCCTACCCGAGGGAGCTACACCTTC
CDR3: CASSQGPTRGSYTF

V: TRBV7-2
D: NA
J: TRBJ2-2
size: NA
DNA: TGTGCCAGCAGCTTAGGATTCGGACTGGTTAACACCGGGGAGCTGTTTTTT
CDR3: CASSLGFGLVNTGELFF

V: TRBV19
D: NA
J: TRBJ1-2
size: NA
DNA: TGTGCCAGGGGTGGGGTTTATGGCTACACCTTC
CDR3: CARGGVYGYTF

V: TRBV6-6
D: NA
J: TRBJ2-7
size: NA
DNA: TGTGCCAGCAGTTACCGAGCGGAAGAGCAGTACTTC
CDR3: CASSYRAEEQYF

V: TRBV7-9
D: NA
J: TRBJ1-1
size: NA
DNA: TGTGCCAGCAGTCCCAGGGGTCTTGTCACTGAAGCTTTCTTT
CDR3: CASSPRGLVTEAFF

V: TRBV6-4
D: TRBD2
J: TRBJ2-3
size: NA
DNA: TGTGCCAGCAGTGCCGGGACTAGCGGCACAGATACGCAGTATTTT
CDR3: CASSAGTSGTDTQYF

V: TRBV30
D: NA
J: TRBJ1-2
size: NA
DNA: TGTGCCTGGAGTGTAAGGGGAGTTAATGGCTACACCTTC
CDR3: CAWSVRGVNGYTF

V: TRBV19
D: NA
J: TRBJ2-1
size: NA
DNA: TGTGCCAGTAGTTGGACCCAGTACAATGAGCAGTTCTTC
CDR3: CASSWTQYNEQFF

V: TRBV19
D: TRBD2
J: TRBJ2-1
size: once
DNA: TGTGCCAGTAGTATAGATCGGGAGGGGCCGGACTACAATGAGCAGTTCTTC
CDR3: CASSIDREGPDYNEQFF

V: TRBV9
D: NA
J: TRBJ2-4
size: NA
DNA: TGTGCCAGCAGCGTAGCTTTTATGGCAGAAGAACAGTACTTC
CDR3: CASSVAFMAEEQYF

V: TRBV28
D: TRBD2
J: TRBJ2-1
size: NA
DNA: TGTGCCAGCAGTTCTTGGACTAGCGGGAGTTCTAGGGAGTTCTTC
CDR3: CASSSWTSGSSREFF

V: TRBV28
D: NA
J: TRBJ1-3
size: NA
DNA: TGTGCCAGCAGTTCGGTGGCCCTCCACTCTGGAAACACCATATATTTT
CDR3: CASSSVALHSGNTIYF

V: TRBV27
D: NA
J: TRBJ2-5
size: NA
DNA: TGTGCCAGCAGTCCTTCTGCAGGGGGGCAAGAGACCCAGTACTTC
CDR3: CASSPSAGGQETQYF

V: TRBV5-1
D: NA
J: TRBJ2-2
size: NA
DNA: TGCGCCAGTGAGCACTTGAACACCGGGGAGCTGTTTTTT
CDR3: CASEHLNTGELFF

V: TRBV13
D: NA
J: TRBJ2-7
size: NA
DNA: TGTGCCAGCAGCCCCCCAGGGACCTACGAGCAGTACTTC
CDR3: CASSPPGTYEQYF

V: TRBV9
D: TRBD2
J: TRBJ2-3
size: NA
DNA: TGTGCCAGCAGCGTGAGCGGGAGGCACACAGATACGCAGTATTTT
CDR3: CASSVSGRHTDTQYF

V: TRBV27
D: TRBD2
J: TRBJ2-3
size: NA
DNA: TGTGCCAGCAGTTTATATCCAACTAGCGGGACGGTACATACGCAGTATTTT
CDR3: CASSLYPTSGTVHTQYF

V: TRBV4-1
D: NA
J: TRBJ2-2
size: NA
DNA: TGCGCCGCGGCGCCCGCGAACACCGGGGAGCTGTTTTTT
CDR3: CAAAPANTGELFF

V: TRBV4-1
D: NA
J: TRBJ2-6
size: NA
DNA: TGCGCCAGCAGCCGAGAGGTTTCGTTCTCTGGGGCCAACGTCCTGACTTTC
CDR3: CASSREVSFSGANVLTF

V: TRBV19
D: NA
J: TRBJ2-5
size: once
DNA: TGTGCCAGCGAGGACCGGGACCGGGGAACCGAAGAGACCCAGTACTTC
CDR3: CASEDRDRGTEETQYF

V: TRBV27
D: NA
J: TRBJ2-5
size: once
DNA: TGTGCCAGCAGTTTTTCGATGCGTTCCCAAGAGACCCAGTACTTC
CDR3: CASSFSMRSQETQYF

V: TRBV5-5
D: NA
J: TRBJ2-7
size: NA
DNA: TGTGCCAGCAGCTTTAGCGCCAGCTCCTACGAGCAGTACTTC
CDR3: CASSFSASSYEQYF

V: TRBV6-5
D: NA
J: TRBJ2-7
size: NA
DNA: TGTGCCAGCAGTTTTGGTGGCGAGCAGTACTTC
CDR3: CASSFGGEQYF

V: TRBV28
D: NA
J: TRBJ1-1
size: NA
DNA: TGTGCCAGCAGGTCAAGGGAGAGCCAGAACACTGAAGCTTTCTTT
CDR3: CASRSRESQNTEAFF

V: TRBV7-9
D: TRBD1
J: TRBJ2-5
size: NA
DNA: TGTGCCAGCAGCCATTCGGACAGGGGGATCCAAGAGACCCAGTACTTC
CDR3: CASSHSDRGIQETQYF

V: TRBV6-5
D: NA
J: TRBJ2-1
size: NA
DNA: TGTGCCAGCATCTACTCCCCACCCCCCGTGCTAAATGAGCAGTTCTTC
CDR3: CASIYSPPPVLNEQFF

V: TRBV30
D: NA
J: TRBJ1-6
size: NA
DNA: TGTGCCTGGAGTCCCGTTGGGAATTCACCCCTCCACTTT
CDR3: CAWSPVGNSPLHF

V: TRBV4-1
D: NA
J: TRBJ2-5
size: NA
DNA: TGCGCCAGCAGCCAAGGGATGGGCCAAGAGACCCAGTACTTC
CDR3: CASSQGMGQETQYF

V: TRBV7-2
D: NA
J: TRBJ1-3
size: NA
DNA: TGTGCCAGCAGCCCAGGACAAATCTCTGGAAACACCATATATTTT
CDR3: CASSPGQISGNTIYF

V: TRBV19
D: NA
J: TRBJ2-2
size: few
DNA: TGTGCCAGTAGTATCGGGGAACCCGGGGAGCTGTTTTTT
CDR3: CASSIGEPGELFF

V: TRBV11-2
D: NA
J: TRBJ1-2
size: NA
DNA: TGTGCCAGCAGCTTAGACGGCTACACCTTC
CDR3: CASSLDGYTF

V: TRBV5-1
D: TRBD1
J: TRBJ2-7
size: NA
DNA: TGCGCCAGCAGCTGGACGACAGGGACCGAGCAGTACTTC
CDR3: CASSWTTGTEQYF

V: TRBV14
D: NA
J: TRBJ2-1
size: NA
DNA: TGTGCCAGCAGCGGGTCAAACAATGAGCAGTTCTTC
CDR3: CASSGSNNEQFF

V: TRBV7-9
D: TRBD1
J: TRBJ2-7
size: NA
DNA: TGTGCCAGCAGCACAACTTGGGACAGGGGCGGGAATGAGCAGTACTTC
CDR3: CASSTTWDRGGNEQYF

V: TRBV28
D: NA
J: TRBJ2-1
size: NA
DNA: TGTGCCAGCAGTTTTAAGGTTGGGTCTAGCCCTACCTACAATGAGCAGTTCTTC
CDR3: CASSFKVGSSPTYNEQFF

V: TRBV18
D: TRBD1
J: TRBJ2-7
size: NA
DNA: TGTGCCAGCTCACCTGTGACAGGGGGCTCCTACGAGCAGTACTTC
CDR3: CASSPVTGGSYEQYF

V: TRBV5-6
D: TRBD2
J: TRBJ2-3
size: NA
DNA: TGTGCCAGCAGCTTAGGGACTAGCGGGGGCACAGATACGCAGTATTTT
CDR3: CASSLGTSGGTDTQYF

V: TRBV7-8
D: NA
J: TRBJ2-1
size: NA
DNA: TGTGCCAGCAGCTTACAGGGGATGAATGAGCAGTTCTTC
CDR3: CASSLQGMNEQFF

V: TRBV30
D: TRBD2
J: TRBJ2-7
size: NA
DNA: TGTGCCTCTTTGCGGCTAGCGGGAGGGCCGGGCTACGAGCAGTACTTC
CDR3: CASLRLAGGPGYEQYF

V: TRBV5-4
D: TRBD1
J: TRBJ1-5
size: NA
DNA: TGTGCCAGCAGTCCCTGGACAGGGGGCTCGCAGCCCCAGCATTTT
CDR3: CASSPWTGGSQPQHF